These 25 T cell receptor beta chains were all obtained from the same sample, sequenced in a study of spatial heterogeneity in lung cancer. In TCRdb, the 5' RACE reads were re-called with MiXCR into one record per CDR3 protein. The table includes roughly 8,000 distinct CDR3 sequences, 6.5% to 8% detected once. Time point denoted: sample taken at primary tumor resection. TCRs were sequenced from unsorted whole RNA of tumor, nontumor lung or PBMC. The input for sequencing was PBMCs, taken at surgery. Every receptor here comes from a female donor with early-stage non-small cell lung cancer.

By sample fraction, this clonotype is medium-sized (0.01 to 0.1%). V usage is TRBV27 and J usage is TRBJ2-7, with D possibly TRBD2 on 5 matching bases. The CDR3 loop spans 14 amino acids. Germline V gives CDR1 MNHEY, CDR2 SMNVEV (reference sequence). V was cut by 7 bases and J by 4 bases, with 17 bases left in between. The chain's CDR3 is CASKYREREYEQYF. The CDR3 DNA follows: TGTGCCAGCAAATATAGGGAGAGAGAGTACGAGCAGTACTTC.

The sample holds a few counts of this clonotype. The CDR3 nucleotides read TGCAGCGTTGCGCTAGTTCCAGGATACGAGCAGTACTTC. Its translation: CSVALVPGYEQYF. This chain uses TRBV29-1 with TRBJ2-7, with unresolved D. Deletions cut 4 bases from V and 4 bases from J, with 14 bases between. Germline V gene sequence: CDR1 SQVTM, CDR2 ANQGSEA. The CDR3 consists of 13 residues.

The chain's CDR3 is CSVVQPYGYTF. CDR3 sequence (DNA): TGCAGCGTTGTTCAGCCGTATGGCTACACCTTC. The rearrangement uses TRBV29-1 and TRBJ1-2; D is uncertain. Trimming took off 4 bases at V and 5 bases at J, with 8 bases between the two ends. The CDR3 has 11 residues. Germline V CDR1 and CDR2: SQVTM, ANQGSEA. Drawing the rest from reference TRBV29-1 and TRBJ1-2, the complete variable domain is SAVISQKPSRDICQRGTSLTIQCQVDSQVTMMFWYRQQPGQSLTLIATANQGSEATYESGFVIDKFPISRPNLTFSTLTVSNMSPEDSSIYLCSVVQPYGYTFGSGTRLTVV.

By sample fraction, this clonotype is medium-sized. As DNA, the CDR3 is TGTGCCAGCAGCTTAGTTTTCGGGACAGATAGCAATCAGCCCCAGCATTTT. Translated, it gives CASSLVFGTDSNQPQHF. The V and J genes are TRBV7-2 and TRBJ1-5; TRBD1 agrees at 7 bases. Trimming took 1 base from V and 0 from J; bases not matched to a gene: 6. CDR3 size: 17 residues. In germline, CDR1 is SGHTA, CDR2 FQGNSA. Looking up the rest from reference TRBV7-2 and TRBJ1-5 gives the full variable domain: GAGVSQSPSNKVTEKGKDVELRCDPISGHTALYWYRQSLGQGLEFLIYFQGNSAPDKSGLPSDRFSAERTGGSVSTLTIQRTQQEDSAVYLCASSLVFGTDSNQPQHFGDGTRLSIL.

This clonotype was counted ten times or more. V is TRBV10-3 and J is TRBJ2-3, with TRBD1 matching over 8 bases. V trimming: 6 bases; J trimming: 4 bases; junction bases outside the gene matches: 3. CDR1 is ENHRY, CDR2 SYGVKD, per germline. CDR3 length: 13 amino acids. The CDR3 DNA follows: TGTGCCATCAGAGCGGACAGGGCAGATACGCAGTATTTT. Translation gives CAIRADRADTQYF.

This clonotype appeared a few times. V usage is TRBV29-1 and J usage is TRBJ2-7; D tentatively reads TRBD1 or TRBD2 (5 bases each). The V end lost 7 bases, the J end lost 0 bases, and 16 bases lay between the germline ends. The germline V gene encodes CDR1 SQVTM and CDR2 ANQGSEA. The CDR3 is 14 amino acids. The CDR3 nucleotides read TGCAGCGCCTGGCTCCGGGACGGCTCCTACGAGCAGTACTTC. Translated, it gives CSAWLRDGSYEQYF.

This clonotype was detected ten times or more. The CDR3 DNA reads TGCAGTGCTAGTTACTCTAGCGGTACCTACGAGCAGTACTTC. This encodes CSASYSSGTYEQYF. The gene calls are TRBV20-1 and TRBJ2-7; the match to TRBD2 covers 7 bases. The germline CDR1 and CDR2 sequences are DFQATT and SNEGSKA (reference sequence). V lost 3 bases to trimming and J lost 2 bases; unmatched junction nucleotides: 7. The CDR3 consists of 14 residues.

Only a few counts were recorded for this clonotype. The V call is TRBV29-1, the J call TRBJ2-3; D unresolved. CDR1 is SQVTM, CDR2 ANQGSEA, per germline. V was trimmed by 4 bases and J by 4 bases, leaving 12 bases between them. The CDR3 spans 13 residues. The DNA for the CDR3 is TGCAGCGTTGCTGGGTTAGTCGCAGATACGCAGTATTTT. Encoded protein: CSVAGLVADTQYF.

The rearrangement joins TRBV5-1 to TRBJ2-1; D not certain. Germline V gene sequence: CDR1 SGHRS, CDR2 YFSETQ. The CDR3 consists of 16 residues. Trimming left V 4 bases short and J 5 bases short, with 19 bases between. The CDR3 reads CASSRLDHTDDNEQFF. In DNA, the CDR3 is TGCGCCAGCAGCAGATTGGACCACACAGATGACAATGAGCAGTTCTTC. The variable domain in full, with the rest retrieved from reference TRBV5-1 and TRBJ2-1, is KAGVTQTPRYLIKTRGQQVTLSCSPISGHRSVSWYQQTPGQGLQFLFEYFSETQRNKGNFPGRFSGRQFSNSRSEMNVSTLELGDSALYLCASSRLDHTDDNEQFFGPGTRLTVL.

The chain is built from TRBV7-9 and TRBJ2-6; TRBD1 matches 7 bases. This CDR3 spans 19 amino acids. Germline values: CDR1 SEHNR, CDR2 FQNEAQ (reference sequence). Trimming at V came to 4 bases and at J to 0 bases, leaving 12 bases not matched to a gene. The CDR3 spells CASSSYRTGESSGANVLTF. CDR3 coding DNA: TGTGCCAGCAGCTCCTACCGGACAGGAGAGAGCTCTGGGGCCAACGTCCTGACTTTC.

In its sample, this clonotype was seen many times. Here the CDR3 DNA reads TGTGCCAGCAGCTTACAGCCGGGACAGGCATACCATACGCAGTATTTT. This sequence encodes CASSLQPGQAYHTQYF. V gene TRBV27 combines with J gene TRBJ2-3; 8 bases map to TRBD1. This CDR3 contains 16 residues. V shed 6 bases, J shed 7 bases, and the junction held 15 bases outside the gene matches. Per the germline V gene, CDR1 is MNHEY and CDR2 is SMNVEV (reference sequence).

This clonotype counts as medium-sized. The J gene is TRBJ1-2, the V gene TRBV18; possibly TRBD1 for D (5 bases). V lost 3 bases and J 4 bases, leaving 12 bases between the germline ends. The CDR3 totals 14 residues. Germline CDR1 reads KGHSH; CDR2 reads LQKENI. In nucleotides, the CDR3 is TGTGCCAGCTCACCCCCGTCGGGGGGCTATGGCTACACCTTC. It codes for CASSPPSGGYGYTF.

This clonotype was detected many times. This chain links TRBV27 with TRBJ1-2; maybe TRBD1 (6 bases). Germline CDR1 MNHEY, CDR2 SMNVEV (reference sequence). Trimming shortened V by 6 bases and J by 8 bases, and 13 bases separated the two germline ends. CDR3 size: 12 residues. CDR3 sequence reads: CASRGGAPGYTF. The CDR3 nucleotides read TGTGCCAGCAGGGGGGGGGCTCCCGGCTACACCTTC.

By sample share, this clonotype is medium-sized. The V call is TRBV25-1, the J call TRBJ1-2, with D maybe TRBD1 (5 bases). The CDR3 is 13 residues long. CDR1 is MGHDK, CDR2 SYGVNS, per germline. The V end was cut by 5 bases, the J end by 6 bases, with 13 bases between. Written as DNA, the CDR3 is TGTGCCAGCAGTAGTTCGGCGGGGGATGGCTACACCTTC. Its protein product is CASSSSAGDGYTF.

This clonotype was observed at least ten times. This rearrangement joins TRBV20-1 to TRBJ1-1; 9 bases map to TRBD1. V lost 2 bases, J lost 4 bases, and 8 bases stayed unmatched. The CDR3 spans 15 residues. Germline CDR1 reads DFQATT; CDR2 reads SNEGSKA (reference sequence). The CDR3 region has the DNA TGCAGTGCTAGACCGAGCGGACAGGGGACCACTGAAGCTTTCTTT. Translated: CSARPSGQGTTEAFF.

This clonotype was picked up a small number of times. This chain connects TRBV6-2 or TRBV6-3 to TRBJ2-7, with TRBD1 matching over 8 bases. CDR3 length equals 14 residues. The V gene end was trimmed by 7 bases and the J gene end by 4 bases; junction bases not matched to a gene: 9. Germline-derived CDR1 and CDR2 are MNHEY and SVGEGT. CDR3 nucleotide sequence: TGTGCCAGCATCAGAGGACAGGGAGGATACGAGCAGTACTTC. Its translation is CASIRGQGGYEQYF.

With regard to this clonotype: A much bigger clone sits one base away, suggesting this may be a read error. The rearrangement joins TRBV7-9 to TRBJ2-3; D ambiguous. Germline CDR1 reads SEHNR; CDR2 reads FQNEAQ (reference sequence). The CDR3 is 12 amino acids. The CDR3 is CANSFLRDTQYF. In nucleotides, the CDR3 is TGTGCCAACAGCTTCCTAAGGGATACGCAGTATTTT.

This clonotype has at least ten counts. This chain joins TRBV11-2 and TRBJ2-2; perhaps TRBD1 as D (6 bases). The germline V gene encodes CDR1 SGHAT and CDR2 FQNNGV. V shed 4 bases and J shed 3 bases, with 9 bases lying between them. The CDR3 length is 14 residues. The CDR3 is CASSSSGDTGELFF. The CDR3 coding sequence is TGTGCCAGCAGCTCCTCAGGGGACACCGGGGAGCTGTTTTTT.

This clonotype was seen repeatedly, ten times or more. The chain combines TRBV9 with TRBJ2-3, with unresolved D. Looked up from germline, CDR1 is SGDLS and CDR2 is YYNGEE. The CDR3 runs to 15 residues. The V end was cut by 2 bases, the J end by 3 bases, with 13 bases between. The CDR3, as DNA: TGTGCCAGCAGCGTCTTAGGAGAAGCGACAGATACGCAGTATTTT. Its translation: CASSVLGEATDTQYF.

CDR3 sequence reads: CASSYGAEFYEQYF. CDR3 nucleotide sequence: TGTGCCAGCAGTTACGGGGCGGAATTCTACGAGCAGTACTTC. The gene calls are TRBV6-5 and TRBJ2-7; weak D call: TRBD1 (5 bases). This CDR3 is 14 amino acids long. The V and J ends lost 2 bases and 3 bases respectively, with 11 bases between them. Germline lookup yields CDR1 MNHEY and CDR2 SVGAGI.

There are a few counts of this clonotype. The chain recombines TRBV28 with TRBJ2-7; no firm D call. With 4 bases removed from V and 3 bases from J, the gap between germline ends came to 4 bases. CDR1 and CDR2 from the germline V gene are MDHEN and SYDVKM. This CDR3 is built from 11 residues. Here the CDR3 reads CASSSHYEQYF. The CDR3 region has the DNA TGTGCCAGCAGTTCCCACTACGAGCAGTACTTC.

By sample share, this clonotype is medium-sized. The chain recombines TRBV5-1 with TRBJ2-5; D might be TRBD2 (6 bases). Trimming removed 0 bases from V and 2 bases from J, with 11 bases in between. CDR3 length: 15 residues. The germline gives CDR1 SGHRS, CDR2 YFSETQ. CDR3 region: CASSLDGGTQETQYF. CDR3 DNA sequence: TGCGCCAGCAGCTTGGACGGGGGTACTCAAGAGACCCAGTACTTC.

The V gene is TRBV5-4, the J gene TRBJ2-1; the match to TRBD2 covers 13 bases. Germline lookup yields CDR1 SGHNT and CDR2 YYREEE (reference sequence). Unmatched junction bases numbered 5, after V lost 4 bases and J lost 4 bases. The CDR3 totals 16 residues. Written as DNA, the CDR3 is TGTGCCAGCAGCCGAGGGGGACTAGCGGGATACAATGAGCAGTTCTTC. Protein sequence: CASSRGGLAGYNEQFF.

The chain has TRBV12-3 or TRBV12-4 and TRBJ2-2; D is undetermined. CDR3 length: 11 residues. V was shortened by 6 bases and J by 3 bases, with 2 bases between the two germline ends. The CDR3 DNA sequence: TGTGCCAGCAGCTACACCGGGGAGCTGTTTTTT. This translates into CASSYTGELFF.

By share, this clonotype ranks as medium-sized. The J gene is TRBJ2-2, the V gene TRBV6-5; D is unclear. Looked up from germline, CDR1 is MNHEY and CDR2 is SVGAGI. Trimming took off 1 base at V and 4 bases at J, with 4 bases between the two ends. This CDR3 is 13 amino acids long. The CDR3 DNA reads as TGTGCCAGCAGTTACTTTGGCACCGGGGAGCTGTTTTTT. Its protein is CASSYFGTGELFF.